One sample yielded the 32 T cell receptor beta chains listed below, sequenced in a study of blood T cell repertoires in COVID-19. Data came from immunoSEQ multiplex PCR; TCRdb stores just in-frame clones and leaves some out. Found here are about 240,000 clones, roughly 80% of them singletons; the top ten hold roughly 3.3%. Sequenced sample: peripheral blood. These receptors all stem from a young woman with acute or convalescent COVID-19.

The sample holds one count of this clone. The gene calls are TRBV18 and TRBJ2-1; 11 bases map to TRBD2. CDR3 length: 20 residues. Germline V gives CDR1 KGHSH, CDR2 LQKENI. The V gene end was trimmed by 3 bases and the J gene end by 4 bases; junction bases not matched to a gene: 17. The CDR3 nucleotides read TGTGCCAGCTCACCGATGGCCTTTCCGGGACTAGCGGAGACTTACAATGAGCAGTTCTTC. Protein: CASSPMAFPGLAETYNEQFF.

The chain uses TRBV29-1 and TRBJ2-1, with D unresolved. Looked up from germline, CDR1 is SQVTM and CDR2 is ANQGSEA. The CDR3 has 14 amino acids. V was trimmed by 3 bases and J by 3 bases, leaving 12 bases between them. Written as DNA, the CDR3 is TGCAGCGTTGACTCACACCAGCGCTACAATGAGCAGTTCTTC. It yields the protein CSVDSHQRYNEQFF.

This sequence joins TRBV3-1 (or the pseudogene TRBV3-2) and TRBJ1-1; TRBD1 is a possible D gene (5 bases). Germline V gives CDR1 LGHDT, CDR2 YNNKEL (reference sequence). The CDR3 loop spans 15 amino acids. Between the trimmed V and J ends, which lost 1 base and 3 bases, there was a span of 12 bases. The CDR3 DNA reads TGTGCCAGCAGCCAAGGTCAGGGCCGGCACACTGAAGCTTTCTTT. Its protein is CASSQGQGRHTEAFF.

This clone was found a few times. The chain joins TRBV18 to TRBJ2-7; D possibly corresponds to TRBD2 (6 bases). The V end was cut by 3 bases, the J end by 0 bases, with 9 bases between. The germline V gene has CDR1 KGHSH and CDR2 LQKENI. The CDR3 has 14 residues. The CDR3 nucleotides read TGTGCCAGCTCACCGTCTAGCGCCTCCTACGAGCAGTACTTC. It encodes CASSPSSASYEQYF.

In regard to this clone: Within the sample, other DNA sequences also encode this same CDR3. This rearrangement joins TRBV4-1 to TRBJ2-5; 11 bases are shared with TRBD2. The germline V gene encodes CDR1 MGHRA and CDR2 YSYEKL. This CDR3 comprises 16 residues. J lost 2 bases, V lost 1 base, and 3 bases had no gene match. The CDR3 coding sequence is TGCGCCAGCAGCCAAGGGAGACTAGCGGGACAAGAGACCCAGTACTTC. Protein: CASSQGRLAGQETQYF.

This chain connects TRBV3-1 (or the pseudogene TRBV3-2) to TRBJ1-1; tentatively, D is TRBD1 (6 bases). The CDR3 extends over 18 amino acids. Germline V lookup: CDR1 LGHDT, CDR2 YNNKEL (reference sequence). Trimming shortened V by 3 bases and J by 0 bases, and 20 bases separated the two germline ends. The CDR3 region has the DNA TGTGCCAGCAGCCAGGGGACACCCGGCCCCAAAATGAACACTGAAGCTTTCTTT. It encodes CASSQGTPGPKMNTEAFF.

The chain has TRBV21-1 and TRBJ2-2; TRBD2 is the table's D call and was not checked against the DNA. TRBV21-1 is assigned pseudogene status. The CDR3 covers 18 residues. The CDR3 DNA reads TGTGCCAGCAGCAATGGCGCTAGCGGGAGATGTGACACCGGGGAGCTGTTTTTT. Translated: CASSNGASGRCDTGELFF.

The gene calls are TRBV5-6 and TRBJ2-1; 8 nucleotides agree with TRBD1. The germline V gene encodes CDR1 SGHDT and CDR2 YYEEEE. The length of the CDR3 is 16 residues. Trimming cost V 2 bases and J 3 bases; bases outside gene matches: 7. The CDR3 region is CASSFGGDRFYNEQFF. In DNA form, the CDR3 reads TGTGCCAGCAGCTTTGGAGGGGACAGGTTCTACAATGAGCAGTTCTTC.

This CDR3 reads CASSRQEPGQGIHEQYF. The CDR3 nucleotides are TGTGCCAGCAGTCGACAGGAACCGGGACAGGGGATACACGAGCAGTACTTC. V and J are TRBV27 and TRBJ2-7; 10 bases are shared with TRBD1. CDR3 length equals 17 residues. Germline CDR1 MNHEY, CDR2 SMNVEV (reference sequence). V gave up 5 bases and J gave up 5 bases; unmatched junction bases: 15.

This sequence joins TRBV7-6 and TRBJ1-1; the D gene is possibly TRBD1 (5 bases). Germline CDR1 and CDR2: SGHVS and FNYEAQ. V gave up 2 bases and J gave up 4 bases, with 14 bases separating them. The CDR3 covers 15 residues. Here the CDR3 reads CASSLLSGGATEAFF. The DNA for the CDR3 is TGTGCCAGCAGCTTATTATCGGGGGGTGCCACTGAAGCTTTCTTT.

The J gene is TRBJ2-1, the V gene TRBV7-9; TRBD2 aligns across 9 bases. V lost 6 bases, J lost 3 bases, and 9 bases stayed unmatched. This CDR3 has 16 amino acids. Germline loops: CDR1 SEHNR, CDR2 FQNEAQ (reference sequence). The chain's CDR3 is CASRREAGGFYNEQFF. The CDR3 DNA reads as TGTGCCAGCAGACGAGAAGCGGGAGGCTTCTACAATGAGCAGTTCTTC.

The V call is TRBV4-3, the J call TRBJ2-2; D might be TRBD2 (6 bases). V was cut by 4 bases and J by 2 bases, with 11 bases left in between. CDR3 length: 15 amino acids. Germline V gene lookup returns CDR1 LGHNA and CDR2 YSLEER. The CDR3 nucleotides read TGCGCCAGCAGCCCCGGGACTTTCAACACCGGGGAGCTGTTTTTT. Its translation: CASSPGTFNTGELFF.

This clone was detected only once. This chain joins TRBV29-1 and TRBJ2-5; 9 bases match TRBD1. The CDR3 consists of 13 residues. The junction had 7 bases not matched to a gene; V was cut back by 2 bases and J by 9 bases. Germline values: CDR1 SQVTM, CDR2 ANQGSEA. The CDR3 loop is CSVERGQGGAQYF. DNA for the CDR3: TGCAGCGTTGAACGGGGACAGGGTGGGGCCCAGTACTTC.

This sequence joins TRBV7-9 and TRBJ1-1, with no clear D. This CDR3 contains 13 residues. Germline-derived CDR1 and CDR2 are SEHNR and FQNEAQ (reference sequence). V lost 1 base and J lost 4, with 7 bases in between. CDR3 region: CASSLGSGTEAFF. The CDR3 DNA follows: TGTGCCAGCAGCTTAGGTTCGGGCACTGAAGCTTTCTTT.

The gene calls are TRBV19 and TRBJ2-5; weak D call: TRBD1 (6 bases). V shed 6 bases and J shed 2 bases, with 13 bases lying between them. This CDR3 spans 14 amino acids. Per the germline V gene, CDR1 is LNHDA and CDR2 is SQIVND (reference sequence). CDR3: CASSLQGRQETQYF. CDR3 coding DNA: TGTGCCAGTAGCCTACAGGGCAGACAAGAGACCCAGTACTTC.

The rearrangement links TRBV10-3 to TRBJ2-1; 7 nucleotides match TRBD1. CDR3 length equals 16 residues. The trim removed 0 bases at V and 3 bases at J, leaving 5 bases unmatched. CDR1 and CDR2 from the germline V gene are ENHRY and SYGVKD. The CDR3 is CAISESAGGYYNEQFF. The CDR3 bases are TGTGCCATCAGTGAGTCGGCAGGGGGATACTACAATGAGCAGTTCTTC.

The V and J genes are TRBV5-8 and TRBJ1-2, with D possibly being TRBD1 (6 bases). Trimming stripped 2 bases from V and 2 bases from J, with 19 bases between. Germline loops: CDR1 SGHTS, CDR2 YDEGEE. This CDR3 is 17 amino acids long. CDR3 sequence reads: CASSLQGNHFPNYGYTF. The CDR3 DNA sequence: TGTGCCAGCAGCTTACAGGGAAATCACTTCCCAAACTATGGCTACACCTTC.

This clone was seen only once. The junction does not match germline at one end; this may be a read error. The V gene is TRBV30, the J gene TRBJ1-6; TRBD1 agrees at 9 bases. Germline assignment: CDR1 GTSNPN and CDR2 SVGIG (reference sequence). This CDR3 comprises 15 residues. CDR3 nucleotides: TGTGCCTGGACAGGCGGGACAGGGTATATTTCACCCCTCCACTTT. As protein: CAWTGGTGYISPLHF.

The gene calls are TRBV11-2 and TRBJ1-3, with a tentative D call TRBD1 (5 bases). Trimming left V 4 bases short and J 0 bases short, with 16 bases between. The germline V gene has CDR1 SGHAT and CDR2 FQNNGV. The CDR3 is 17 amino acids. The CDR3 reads CASSSREGISSGNTIYF. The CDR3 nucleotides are TGTGCCAGCAGCTCTCGGGAGGGGATAAGCTCTGGAAACACCATATATTTT.

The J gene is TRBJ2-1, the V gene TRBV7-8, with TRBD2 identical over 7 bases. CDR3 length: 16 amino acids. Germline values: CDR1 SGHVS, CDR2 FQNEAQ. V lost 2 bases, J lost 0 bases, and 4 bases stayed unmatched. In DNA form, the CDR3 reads TGTGCCAGCAGCTTAACCCGCGGGAGCTCCTACAATGAGCAGTTCTTC. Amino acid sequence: CASSLTRGSSYNEQFF.

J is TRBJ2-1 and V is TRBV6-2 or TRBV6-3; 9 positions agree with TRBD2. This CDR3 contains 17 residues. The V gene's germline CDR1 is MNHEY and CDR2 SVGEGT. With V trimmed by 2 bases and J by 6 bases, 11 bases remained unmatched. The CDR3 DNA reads TGTGCCAGCAGTTACCCAGCGGGAGGTTTTAGGGCCAATGAGCAGTTCTTC. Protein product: CASSYPAGGFRANEQFF.

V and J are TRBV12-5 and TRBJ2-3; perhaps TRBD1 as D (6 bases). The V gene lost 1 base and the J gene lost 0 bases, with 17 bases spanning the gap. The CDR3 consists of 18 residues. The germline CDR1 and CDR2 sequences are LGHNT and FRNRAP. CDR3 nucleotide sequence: TGTGCTAGTGGTTTGGCTACAGGGCGGAAAACTAGCACAGATACGCAGTATTTT. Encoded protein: CASGLATGRKTSTDTQYF. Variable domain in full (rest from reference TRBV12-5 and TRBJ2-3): DARVTQTPRHKVTEMGQEVTMRCQPILGHNTVFWYRQTMMQGLELLAYFRNRAPLDDSGMPKDRFSAEMPDATLATLKIQPSEPRDSAVYFCASGLATGRKTSTDTQYFGPGTRLTVL.

CDR3 amino acids: CALNRGGYEQYF. DNA of the CDR3: TGTGCCTTAAACAGGGGGGGTTACGAGCAGTACTTC. The chain carries TRBV30 and TRBJ2-7; tentative D call: TRBD1 (8 bases). From germline, CDR1 is GTSNPN and CDR2 SVGIG (reference sequence). The CDR3 runs to 12 residues. V lost 7 bases to trimming and J lost 4 bases, with 14 bases between them. Using reference TRBV30 and TRBJ2-7 for the parts outside the CDR3, the full variable domain is SQTIHQWPATLVQPVGSPLSLECTVEGTSNPNLYWYRQAAGRGLQLLFYSVGIGQISSEVPQNLSASRPQDRQFILSSKKLLLSDSGFYLCALNRGGYEQYFGPGTRLTVT.

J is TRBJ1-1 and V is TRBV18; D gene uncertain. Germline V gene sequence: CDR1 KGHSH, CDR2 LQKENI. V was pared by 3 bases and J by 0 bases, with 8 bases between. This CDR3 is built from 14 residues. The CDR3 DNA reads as TGTGCCAGCTCACCCACGGTGATGAACACTGAAGCTTTCTTT. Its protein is CASSPTVMNTEAFF. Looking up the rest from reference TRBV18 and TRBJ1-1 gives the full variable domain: NAGVMQNPRHLVRRRGQEARLRCSPMKGHSHVYWYRQLPEEGLKFMVYLQKENIIDESGMPKERFSAEFPKEGPSILRIQQVVRGDSAAYFCASSPTVMNTEAFFGQGTRLTVV.

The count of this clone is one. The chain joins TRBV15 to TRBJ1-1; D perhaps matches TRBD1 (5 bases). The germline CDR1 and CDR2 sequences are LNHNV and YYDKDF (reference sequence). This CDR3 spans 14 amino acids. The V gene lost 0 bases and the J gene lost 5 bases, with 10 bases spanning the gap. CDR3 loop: CATSRDRRGTEAFF. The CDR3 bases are TGTGCCACCAGCAGAGATCGGCGGGGGACTGAAGCTTTCTTT.

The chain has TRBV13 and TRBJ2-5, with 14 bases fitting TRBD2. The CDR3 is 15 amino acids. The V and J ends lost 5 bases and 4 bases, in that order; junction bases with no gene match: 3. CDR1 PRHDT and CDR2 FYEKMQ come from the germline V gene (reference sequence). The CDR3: CASSTGTSGRETQYF. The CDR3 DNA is TGTGCCAGCAGCACCGGGACTAGCGGGAGAGAGACCCAGTACTTC.

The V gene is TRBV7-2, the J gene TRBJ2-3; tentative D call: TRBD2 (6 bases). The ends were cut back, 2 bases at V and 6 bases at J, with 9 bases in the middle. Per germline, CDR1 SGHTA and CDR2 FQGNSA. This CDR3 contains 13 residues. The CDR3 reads CASSLRGGDTQYF. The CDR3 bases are TGTGCCAGCAGCTTACGTGGGGGGGATACGCAGTATTTT. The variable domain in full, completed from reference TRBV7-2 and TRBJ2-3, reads GAGVSQSPSNKVTEKGKDVELRCDPISGHTALYWYRQSLGQGLEFLIYFQGNSAPDKSGLPSDRFSAERTGGSVSTLTIQRTQQEDSAVYLCASSLRGGDTQYFGPGTRLTVL.

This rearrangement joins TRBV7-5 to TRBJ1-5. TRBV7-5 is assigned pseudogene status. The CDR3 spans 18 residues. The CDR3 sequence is CARSLARVWGFSNQPQHF. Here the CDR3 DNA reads TGTGCCAGAAGCTTAGCGAGGGTTTGGGGATTTAGCAATCAGCCCCAGCATTTT.

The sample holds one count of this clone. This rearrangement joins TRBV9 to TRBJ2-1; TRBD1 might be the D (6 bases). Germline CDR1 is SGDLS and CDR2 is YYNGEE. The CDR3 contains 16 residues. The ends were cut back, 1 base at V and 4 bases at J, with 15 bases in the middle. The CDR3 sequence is CASSVRNRAGYNEQFF. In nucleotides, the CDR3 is TGTGCCAGCAGCGTACGGAACAGGGCTGGGTACAATGAGCAGTTCTTC.

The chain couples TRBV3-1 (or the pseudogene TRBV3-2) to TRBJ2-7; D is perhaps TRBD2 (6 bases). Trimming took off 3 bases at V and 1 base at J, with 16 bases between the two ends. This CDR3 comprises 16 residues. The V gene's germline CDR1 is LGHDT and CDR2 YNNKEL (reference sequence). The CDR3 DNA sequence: TGTGCCAGCAGCCACGGTGGACGGGAGTGGTCCTACGAGCAGTACTTC. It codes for CASSHGGREWSYEQYF.

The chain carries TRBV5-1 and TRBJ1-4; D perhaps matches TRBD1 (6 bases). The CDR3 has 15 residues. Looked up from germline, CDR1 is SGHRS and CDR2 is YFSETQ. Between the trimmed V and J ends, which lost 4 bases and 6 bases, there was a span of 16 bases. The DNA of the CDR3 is TGCGCCAGCAGCCCGCGGGGGGGCGCGGATGAAAAACTGTTTTTT. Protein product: CASSPRGGADEKLFF. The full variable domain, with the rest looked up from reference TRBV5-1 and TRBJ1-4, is KAGVTQTPRYLIKTRGQQVTLSCSPISGHRSVSWYQQTPGQGLQFLFEYFSETQRNKGNFPGRFSGRQFSNSRSEMNVSTLELGDSALYLCASSPRGGADEKLFFGSGTQLSVL.

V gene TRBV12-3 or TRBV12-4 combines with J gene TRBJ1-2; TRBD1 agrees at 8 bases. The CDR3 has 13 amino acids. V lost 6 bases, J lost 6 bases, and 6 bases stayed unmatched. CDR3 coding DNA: TGTGCCAGCAGCTTCAGGGGGCAGGATGGCTACACCTTC. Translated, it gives CASSFRGQDGYTF.